A selection of T cell receptor beta chains follows, all from one sample in a study of neurological immune-mediated disorders. TCRdb reanalysed the 5' RACE reads using MiXCR and keeps one entry per CDR3 protein. There are approximately 65,000 distinct CDR3 sequences in the sample; more than 4.5% occur only once, and about 5.3% lies in the top ten. The sequencing input was PBMCs. The receptor set was obtained from a human donor with multiple sclerosis. The donor label of this sample is uncertain. Both conserved end residues are part of each CDR3. D genes are given only for firm matches. Size tells how often a clone was seen (once, few, many) or the class of an expanded clone, and some rows leave it out.

v_gene: TRBV20-1; j_gene: TRBJ2-7; abundance: many; d_gene: TRBD2; CDR3aa: CSARASGGPYYEQYF; CDR3nt: TGCAGTGCTAGAGCCAGCGGGGGGCCTTACTACGAGCAGTACTTC
v_gene: TRBV7-6; j_gene: TRBJ2-2; abundance: -; d_gene: TRBD2; CDR3aa: CASSLAPLAGGPGGELFF; CDR3nt: TGTGCCAGCAGCTTAGCCCCACTAGCGGGGGGGCCAGGCGGGGAGCTGTTTTTT
v_gene: TRBV20-1; j_gene: TRBJ2-7; abundance: many; d_gene: -; CDR3aa: CSARDLRGGPSYEQYF; CDR3nt: TGCAGTGCTAGAGATCTTAGGGGGGGCCCCTCCTACGAGCAGTACTTC
v_gene: TRBV20-1; j_gene: TRBJ1-5; abundance: many; d_gene: TRBD1; CDR3aa: CSVTGANQPQHF; CDR3nt: TGCAGCGTAACAGGGGCTAATCAGCCCCAGCATTTT
v_gene: TRBV5-1; j_gene: TRBJ2-5; abundance: many; d_gene: TRBD1; CDR3aa: CASSLGLPGQVGETQYF; CDR3nt: TGCGCCAGCAGCTTGGGATTACCCGGACAGGTAGGAGAGACCCAGTACTTC
v_gene: TRBV29-1; j_gene: TRBJ2-3; abundance: many; d_gene: -; CDR3aa: CSVGSDTQYF; CDR3nt: TGCAGCGTTGGTTCCGATACGCAGTATTTT
v_gene: TRBV2; j_gene: TRBJ2-3; abundance: many; d_gene: -; CDR3aa: CASSVNLDTQYF; CDR3nt: TGTGCCAGCAGTGTCAACTTAGATACGCAGTATTTT
v_gene: TRBV5-1; j_gene: TRBJ2-3; abundance: many; d_gene: TRBD2; CDR3aa: CASSLGRSSGPDTQYF; CDR3nt: TGCGCCAGCAGCCTAGGGCGTAGTAGCGGGCCAGATACGCAGTATTTT
v_gene: TRBV3-1; j_gene: TRBJ2-3; abundance: many; d_gene: -; CDR3aa: CASSPVGWATDTQYF; CDR3nt: TGTGCCAGCAGCCCCGTGGGGTGGGCCACAGATACGCAGTATTTT
v_gene: TRBV7-8; j_gene: TRBJ2-7; abundance: many; d_gene: TRBD1; CDR3aa: CASSLVVVTGGSEQYF; CDR3nt: TGTGCCAGCAGCTTAGTTGTGGTGACAGGGGGCAGCGAGCAGTACTTC
v_gene: TRBV11-2; j_gene: TRBJ2-3; abundance: many; d_gene: -; CDR3aa: CASRGDTQYF; CDR3nt: TGTGCCAGCAGGGGAGATACGCAGTATTTT
v_gene: TRBV5-1; j_gene: TRBJ2-2; abundance: many; d_gene: TRBD2; CDR3aa: CASSPELWSGGTGELFF; CDR3nt: TGCGCCAGCAGCCCGGAACTATGGAGCGGGGGGACCGGGGAGCTGTTTTTT
v_gene: TRBV7-9; j_gene: TRBJ1-1; abundance: many; d_gene: -; CDR3aa: CASRPGLWDTEAFF; CDR3nt: TGTGCCAGCAGACCAGGGCTCTGGGACACTGAAGCTTTCTTT
v_gene: TRBV12-5; j_gene: TRBJ2-7; abundance: many; d_gene: TRBD1; CDR3aa: CASGFTRDRSYEQYF; CDR3nt: TGTGCTAGTGGTTTTACCCGGGACAGATCCTACGAGCAGTACTTC
v_gene: TRBV4-1; j_gene: TRBJ2-3; abundance: many; d_gene: TRBD2; CDR3aa: CASSRTGGPVLHTQYF; CDR3nt: TGCGCCAGCAGCCGCACGGGGGGGCCAGTTCTCCATACGCAGTATTTT
v_gene: TRBV6-2/TRBV6-3; j_gene: TRBJ1-2; abundance: many; d_gene: -; CDR3aa: CASSYVGSPNYGYTF; CDR3nt: TGTGCCAGCAGTTACGTCGGCAGCCCTAACTATGGCTACACCTTC
v_gene: TRBV5-1; j_gene: TRBJ2-1; abundance: -; d_gene: -; CDR3aa: CASSLGDPMKEQFF; CDR3nt: TGCGCCAGCAGCTTAGGGGACCCGATGAAAGAGCAGTTCTTC
v_gene: TRBV6-5; j_gene: TRBJ1-2; abundance: many; d_gene: TRBD1; CDR3aa: CASSGYSTGDHYGYTF; CDR3nt: TGTGCCAGCAGTGGATACTCGACAGGGGACCACTATGGCTACACCTTC
v_gene: TRBV4-2; j_gene: TRBJ1-1; abundance: many; d_gene: TRBD1; CDR3aa: CASSQVAARGDTEAFF; CDR3nt: TGTGCCAGCAGCCAAGTGGCGGCCAGGGGGGACACTGAAGCTTTCTTT
v_gene: TRBV5-1; j_gene: TRBJ1-6; abundance: many; d_gene: -; CDR3aa: CASTNGGPLHF; CDR3nt: TGCGCCAGCACCAACGGGGGACCCCTCCACTTT
v_gene: TRBV20-1; j_gene: TRBJ2-7; abundance: -; d_gene: TRBD2; CDR3aa: CSARAPGGSYEQYF; CDR3nt: TGCAGTGCTAGAGCCCCGGGGGGCTCCTACGAGCAGTACTTC
v_gene: TRBV27; j_gene: TRBJ1-1; abundance: many; d_gene: TRBD1; CDR3aa: CASNGQGETEAFF; CDR3nt: TGTGCCAGCAACGGACAGGGGGAAACTGAAGCTTTCTTT
v_gene: TRBV5-1; j_gene: TRBJ1-1; abundance: many; d_gene: -; CDR3aa: CASSFGSMNTEAFF; CDR3nt: TGCGCCAGCAGCTTCGGCAGTATGAACACTGAAGCTTTCTTT
v_gene: TRBV12-3/TRBV12-4; j_gene: TRBJ1-3; abundance: -; d_gene: -; CDR3aa: CASFRNTLHF; CDR3nt: TGTGCCAGCTTCCGCAACACCCTACATTTT
v_gene: TRBV11-2; j_gene: TRBJ1-2; abundance: many; d_gene: -; CDR3aa: CASSLAPWSRAPGYTF; CDR3nt: TGTGCCAGCAGCTTAGCCCCCTGGAGCAGGGCTCCTGGCTACACCTTC
v_gene: TRBV20-1; j_gene: TRBJ1-5; abundance: many; d_gene: -; CDR3aa: CSASLTGQSNQPQHF; CDR3nt: TGCAGTGCTAGTCTGACTGGGCAGAGTAATCAGCCCCAGCATTTT
v_gene: TRBV7-8; j_gene: TRBJ1-2; abundance: few; d_gene: TRBD1; CDR3aa: CASSLGQGANYGYTF; CDR3nt: TGTGCCAGCAGCTTAGGACAGGGTGCTAACTATGGCTACACCTTC
v_gene: TRBV7-9; j_gene: TRBJ1-4; abundance: many; d_gene: -; CDR3aa: CASTGGGKLFF; CDR3nt: TGTGCCAGCACCGGGGGTGGTAAACTGTTTTTT
v_gene: TRBV5-1; j_gene: TRBJ2-1; abundance: many; d_gene: -; CDR3aa: CASSLGAGWDEQFF; CDR3nt: TGCGCCAGCAGCTTGGGGGCGGGGTGGGATGAGCAGTTCTTC
v_gene: TRBV5-1; j_gene: TRBJ2-5; abundance: many; d_gene: -; CDR3aa: CASSRSNQEGTQYF; CDR3nt: TGCGCCAGCAGCCGAAGCAACCAAGAGGGAACCCAGTACTTC
v_gene: TRBV5-5; j_gene: TRBJ1-3; abundance: many; d_gene: -; CDR3aa: CASSLVLGPSSGNTIYF; CDR3nt: TGTGCCAGCAGCTTGGTCTTAGGGCCGTCTTCTGGAAACACCATATATTTT
v_gene: TRBV20-1; j_gene: TRBJ2-1; abundance: -; d_gene: -; CDR3aa: CSARSPSYGGNEQFF; CDR3nt: TGCAGTGCCAGGAGTCCTAGCTACGGGGGCAATGAGCAGTTCTTC
v_gene: TRBV20-1; j_gene: TRBJ2-5; abundance: -; d_gene: -; CDR3aa: CSARDQLRGETQYF; CDR3nt: TGCAGTGCTAGAGATCAACTTAGGGGGGAGACCCAGTACTTC
v_gene: TRBV3-1; j_gene: TRBJ2-1; abundance: many; d_gene: TRBD2; CDR3aa: CASSQAAGGRNEQFF; CDR3nt: TGTGCCAGCAGCCAAGCAGCGGGGGGCCGCAATGAGCAGTTCTTC
v_gene: TRBV24-1; j_gene: TRBJ1-2; abundance: many; d_gene: -; CDR3aa: CATSDSGREAGGGYTF; CDR3nt: TGTGCCACCAGTGACTCGGGCCGCGAGGCAGGTGGTGGCTACACCTTC
v_gene: TRBV5-1; j_gene: TRBJ2-3; abundance: many; d_gene: -; CDR3aa: CASSLRSSPRRADTQYF; CDR3nt: TGCGCCAGCAGCTTGCGGTCATCCCCACGGCGGGCAGATACGCAGTATTTT
v_gene: TRBV12-3/TRBV12-4; j_gene: TRBJ2-4; abundance: many; d_gene: TRBD1; CDR3aa: CASSSLGQGIAKNIQYF; CDR3nt: TGTGCCAGCAGTTCGTTGGGACAGGGGATAGCCAAAAACATTCAGTACTTC
v_gene: TRBV5-1; j_gene: TRBJ2-3; abundance: many; d_gene: -; CDR3aa: CASRQGGGTDTQYF; CDR3nt: TGCGCCAGCCGGCAGGGCGGCGGCACAGATACGCAGTATTTT
v_gene: TRBV5-1; j_gene: TRBJ2-7; abundance: many; d_gene: -; CDR3aa: CASSLGVPSYEQYF; CDR3nt: TGCGCCAGCAGCTTGGGGGTACCCTCCTACGAGCAGTACTTC
v_gene: TRBV7-9; j_gene: TRBJ2-1; abundance: many; d_gene: TRBD1; CDR3aa: CASSFRSGGDNEQFF; CDR3nt: TGTGCCAGCAGCTTTAGGTCAGGGGGAGACAATGAGCAGTTCTTC
v_gene: TRBV5-5; j_gene: TRBJ2-7; abundance: many; d_gene: -; CDR3aa: CASTLGFYEQYF; CDR3nt: TGTGCCAGCACCTTAGGTTTCTACGAGCAGTACTTC
v_gene: TRBV20-1; j_gene: TRBJ1-2; abundance: many; d_gene: TRBD1; CDR3aa: CSARTGGRSGYTF; CDR3nt: TGCAGTGCTAGGACAGGGGGGAGGTCCGGCTACACCTTC
v_gene: TRBV7-8; j_gene: TRBJ1-5; abundance: many; d_gene: TRBD1; CDR3aa: CASSRGQAVVYQPQHF; CDR3nt: TGTGCCAGCAGCCGAGGACAGGCCGTCGTGTATCAGCCCCAGCATTTT
v_gene: TRBV2; j_gene: TRBJ1-1; abundance: many; d_gene: -; CDR3aa: CASSVYRVGAEAFF; CDR3nt: TGTGCCAGCAGTGTGTACAGGGTGGGGGCTGAAGCTTTCTTT
v_gene: TRBV18; j_gene: TRBJ1-5; abundance: many; d_gene: -; CDR3aa: CASSPDGNQPQHF; CDR3nt: TGTGCCAGCTCACCCGACGGCAATCAGCCCCAGCATTTT
v_gene: TRBV29-1; j_gene: TRBJ2-1; abundance: many; d_gene: -; CDR3aa: CSVETDWSNEQFF; CDR3nt: TGCAGCGTTGAGACGGACTGGTCCAATGAGCAGTTCTTC
v_gene: TRBV7-9; j_gene: TRBJ1-6; abundance: many; d_gene: -; CDR3aa: CASSLNQNNSPLHF; CDR3nt: TGTGCCAGCAGCTTAAACCAGAATAATTCACCCCTCCACTTT
v_gene: TRBV6-4; j_gene: TRBJ2-3; abundance: many; d_gene: TRBD2; CDR3aa: CASSASLAGTPDTQYF; CDR3nt: TGTGCCAGCAGTGCTTCACTAGCGGGGACCCCAGATACGCAGTATTTT
v_gene: TRBV5-1; j_gene: TRBJ1-1; abundance: many; d_gene: -; CDR3aa: CASTLQGNTEAFF; CDR3nt: TGCGCCAGCACTTTACAGGGGAACACTGAAGCTTTCTTT
v_gene: TRBV7-2; j_gene: TRBJ1-6; abundance: many; d_gene: -; CDR3aa: CAIGGYNSPLHF; CDR3nt: TGTGCCATCGGGGGGTATAATTCACCCCTCCACTTT
v_gene: TRBV3-1; j_gene: TRBJ1-2; abundance: few; d_gene: -; CDR3aa: CASSQAGGAVSYGYTF; CDR3nt: TGTGCCAGCAGCCAAGCGGGGGGTGCCGTGTCCTATGGCTACACCTTT